The rows below give T cell receptor beta chains drawn from one sample of a study of control samples from healthy donors and cancer patients. Assay: immunoSEQ multiplex PCR; the TCRdb copy retains only in-frame clones and omits some. The repertoire holds about 250,000 clones, with over 75% as singletons. The material sequenced was PBMCs. The receptors derive from a woman aged 55-70 years with lung cancer. Both conserved end residues are part of each CDR3. Each record gives: D gene, J gene, V gene, clone size, CDR3 protein, CDR3 DNA. D genes are given only for firm matches. Clone size, where shown, is once, few, many, or a class for clones that have expanded.

TRBD2 | TRBJ2-5 | TRBV28 | - | CASSSFLAGVRETQYF | TGTGCCAGCAGTTCTTTTCTAGCGGGAGTTAGGGAGACCCAGTACTTC
TRBD2 | TRBJ2-5 | TRBV30 | once | CAWSVLAMETQYF | TGTGCCTGGAGTGTACTAGCGATGGAGACCCAGTACTTC
- | TRBJ2-7 | TRBV6-5 | once | CASSPLSPYEQYF | TGTGCCAGCAGTCCCCTTAGCCCCTACGAGCAGTACTTC
- | TRBJ2-2 | TRBV2 | - | CASSEKAGRTGELFF | TGTGCCAGCAGTGAAAAGGCAGGGAGAACCGGGGAGCTGTTTTTT
- | TRBJ2-5 | TRBV6-1 | - | CASSEDPGMGETQYF | TGTGCCAGCAGTGAAGACCCGGGAATGGGGGAGACCCAGTACTTC
- | TRBJ1-3 | TRBV30 | - | CASRTALSGNTIYF | TGTGCCTCCCGGACAGCTCTTTCTGGAAACACCATATATTTT
TRBD2 | TRBJ2-3 | TRBV4-1 | - | CASSQPAGVSTDTQYF | TGCGCCAGCAGCCAACCAGCGGGGGTGAGCACAGATACGCAGTATTTT
TRBD2 | TRBJ2-1 | TRBV4-1 | - | CASSQPTSGKTYNEQFF | TGCGCCAGCAGCCAACCCACTAGCGGGAAAACCTACAATGAGCAGTTCTTC
TRBD1 | TRBJ2-3 | TRBV30 | - | CAWSTGQITDTQYF | TGTGCCTGGAGCACGGGACAGATCACAGATACGCAGTATTTT
- | TRBJ1-3 | TRBV5-4 | - | CASSRIGEDTIYF | TGTGCCAGCAGCCGGATCGGGGAGGACACCATATATTTT
- | TRBJ1-4 | TRBV28 | - | CASSSLGGTTNEKLFF | TGTGCCAGCAGTTCCCTAGGGGGGACAACTAATGAAAAACTGTTTTTT
- | TRBJ1-2 | TRBV28 | - | CASSPRQHGYTF | TGTGCCAGCAGTCCCCGACAGCATGGCTACACCTTC
- | TRBJ2-4 | TRBV19 | - | CASSILPGPQNIQYF | TGTGCCAGTAGTATCCTTCCCGGGCCCCAAAACATTCAGTACTTC
- | TRBJ2-3 | TRBV12-3/TRBV12-4 | - | CASTRRSTDTQYF | TGTGCCAGCACCCGAAGGAGCACAGATACGCAGTATTTT
TRBD2 | TRBJ2-3 | TRBV7-3 | - | CASSSKRGDTDTQYF | TGTGCCAGCAGCTCCAAGCGGGGGGACACAGATACGCAGTATTTT
TRBD1 | TRBJ2-2 | TRBV9 | - | CASSVVQGDTGELFF | TGTGCCAGCAGCGTAGTACAGGGGGACACCGGGGAGCTGTTTTTT
- | TRBJ1-1 | TRBV11-2 | - | CASSSDPGSTEAFF | TGTGCCAGCAGCTCTGATCCGGGGAGCACTGAAGCTTTCTTT
- | TRBJ1-5 | TRBV12-2 | few | CASPRRGGNQPQHF | TGTGCAAGTCCGAGACGGGGGGGCAATCAGCCCCAGCATTTT
- | TRBJ1-5 | TRBV3-1/TRBV3-2 | few | CASSQRGGGQPQHF | TGTGCCAGCAGCCAGAGAGGGGGAGGACAGCCCCAGCATTTT
- | TRBJ2-7 | TRBV10-1 | - | CASGSFPYEQYF | TGCGCCAGCGGGTCCTTTCCCTACGAGCAGTACTTC
- | TRBJ2-2 | TRBV10-3 | - | CAISRTGDGGTGELFF | TGTGCCATCAGTAGAACCGGGGACGGGGGAACCGGGGAGCTGTTTTTT
TRBD2 | TRBJ2-1 | TRBV7-9 | few | CASSPPIRLAAYNEQFF | TGTGCCAGCAGCCCTCCGATTCGGCTAGCGGCGTACAATGAGCAGTTCTTC
TRBD1 | TRBJ2-5 | TRBV15 | - | CATSEGPTGGEETQYF | TGTGCCACCAGCGAGGGGCCGACAGGGGGCGAGGAGACCCAGTACTTC
TRBD1 | TRBJ1-1 | TRBV25-1 | - | CASRDRRNTEAFF | TGTGCCAGCCGGGACAGACGGAACACTGAAGCTTTCTTT
- | TRBJ1-4 | TRBV5-4 | - | CASSGARDEKLFF | TGTGCCAGCAGCGGGGCCAGGGATGAAAAACTGTTTTTT
- | TRBJ2-1 | TRBV7-9 | - | CASSLVFGEQFF | TGTGCCAGCAGCTTAGTTTTCGGTGAGCAGTTCTTC
TRBD1 | TRBJ2-7 | TRBV6-2/TRBV6-3 | - | CASSYSTQGYEQYF | TGTGCCAGCAGTTACTCGACACAGGGGTACGAGCAGTACTTC
TRBD1 | TRBJ1-2 | TRBV30 | - | CAWRRDRGYTF | TGTGCCTGGAGGCGGGACAGAGGCTACACCTTC